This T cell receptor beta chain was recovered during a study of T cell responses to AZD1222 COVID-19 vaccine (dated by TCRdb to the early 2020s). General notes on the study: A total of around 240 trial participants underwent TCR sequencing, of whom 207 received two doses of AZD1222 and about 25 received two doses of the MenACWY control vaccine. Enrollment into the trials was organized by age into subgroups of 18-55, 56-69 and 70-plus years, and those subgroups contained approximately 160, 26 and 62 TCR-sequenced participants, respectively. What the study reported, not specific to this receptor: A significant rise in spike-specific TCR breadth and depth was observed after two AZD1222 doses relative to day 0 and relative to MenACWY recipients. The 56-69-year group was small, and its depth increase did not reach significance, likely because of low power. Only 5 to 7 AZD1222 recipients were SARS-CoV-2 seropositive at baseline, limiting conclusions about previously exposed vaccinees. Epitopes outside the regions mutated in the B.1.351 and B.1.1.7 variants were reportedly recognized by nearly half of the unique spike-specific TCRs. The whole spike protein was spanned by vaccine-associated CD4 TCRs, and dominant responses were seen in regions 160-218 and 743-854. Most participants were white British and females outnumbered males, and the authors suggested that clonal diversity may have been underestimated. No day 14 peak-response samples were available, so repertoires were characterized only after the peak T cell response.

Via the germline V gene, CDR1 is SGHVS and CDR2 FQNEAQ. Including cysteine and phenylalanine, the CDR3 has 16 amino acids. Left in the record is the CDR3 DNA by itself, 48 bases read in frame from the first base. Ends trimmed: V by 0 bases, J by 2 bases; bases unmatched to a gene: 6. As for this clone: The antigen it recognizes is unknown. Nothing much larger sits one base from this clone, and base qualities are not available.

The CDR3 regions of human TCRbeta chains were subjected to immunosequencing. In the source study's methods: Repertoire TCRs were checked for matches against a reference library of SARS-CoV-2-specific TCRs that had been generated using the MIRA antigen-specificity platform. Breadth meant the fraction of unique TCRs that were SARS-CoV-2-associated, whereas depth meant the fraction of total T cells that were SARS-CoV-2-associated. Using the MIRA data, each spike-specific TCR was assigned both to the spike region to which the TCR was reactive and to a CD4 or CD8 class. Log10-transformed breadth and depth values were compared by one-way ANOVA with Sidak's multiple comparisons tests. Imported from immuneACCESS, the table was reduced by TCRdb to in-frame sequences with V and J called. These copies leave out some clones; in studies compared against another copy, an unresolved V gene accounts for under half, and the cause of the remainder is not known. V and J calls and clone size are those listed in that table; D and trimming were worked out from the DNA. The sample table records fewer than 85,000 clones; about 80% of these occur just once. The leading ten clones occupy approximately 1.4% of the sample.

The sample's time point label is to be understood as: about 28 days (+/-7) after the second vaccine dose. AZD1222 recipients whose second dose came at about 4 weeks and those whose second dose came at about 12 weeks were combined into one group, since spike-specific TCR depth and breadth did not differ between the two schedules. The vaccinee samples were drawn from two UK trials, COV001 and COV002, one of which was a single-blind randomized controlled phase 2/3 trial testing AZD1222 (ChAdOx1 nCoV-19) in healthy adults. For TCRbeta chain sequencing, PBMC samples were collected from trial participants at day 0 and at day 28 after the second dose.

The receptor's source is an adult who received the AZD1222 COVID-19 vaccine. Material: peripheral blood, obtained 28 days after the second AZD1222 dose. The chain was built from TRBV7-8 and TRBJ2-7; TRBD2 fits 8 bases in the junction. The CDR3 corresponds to CASSLAQRERPYEQYF. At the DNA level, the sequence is TGTGCCAGCAGCTTAGCCCAGCGGGAGCGGCCCTACGAGCAGTACTTC.